The sequence of this T cell receptor (beta chain) was determined in a study of T cell responses to AZD1222 COVID-19 vaccine (dated by TCRdb to the early 2020s). Background for the entire study: AZD1222 recipients with second doses at about 4 weeks or about 12 weeks were pooled, because spike-specific TCR depth and breadth did not differ between schedules. Enrollment into the trials was organized by age into subgroups of 18-55, 56-69 and 70-plus years, and those subgroups contained approximately 160, 26 and 62 TCR-sequenced participants, respectively. TCR sequencing was performed for 230 to 250 trial participants, of whom about 200 were given two doses of AZD1222 and some 26 were given two doses of MenACWY control vaccine. On the study overall, not on this receptor specifically: Nearly half of unique spike-specific TCRs reportedly recognized epitopes outside regions mutated in the B.1.351 and B.1.1.7 variants. Vaccine-associated CD4 TCRs spanned the whole spike protein, with dominant responses in regions 160-218 and 743-854. The 56-69-year group was small, and its depth increase did not reach significance, likely because of low power. Conclusions about previously exposed vaccinees were limited because only six AZD1222 recipients were SARS-CoV-2 seropositive at baseline. No day 14 peak-response samples were available, so repertoires were characterized only after the peak T cell response. Participants were mostly white British and included more females than males, and it was suggested by the authors that clonal diversity may have been underestimated. After two AZD1222 doses, spike-specific TCR breadth and depth were significantly higher than at day 0 and than in MenACWY recipients.

The CDR3 regions of human TCRbeta chains were subjected to immunosequencing. As for the original processing: TCRs in the repertoires were matched against a reference library of SARS-CoV-2-specific TCRs that had been generated with the MIRA antigen-specificity platform. Breadth was defined as the fraction of unique TCRs that were SARS-CoV-2-associated. Depth was defined as the fraction of total T cells that were SARS-CoV-2-associated. Using the MIRA data, every spike-specific TCR was mapped to the spike region that the TCR reacted to and assigned to either a CD4 or a CD8 class. Log10-transformed breadth and depth values were compared by one-way ANOVA with Sidak's multiple comparisons tests. TCRdb took over this immuneACCESS table, retaining in-frame rearrangements with V and J assigned. Such tables are incomplete; in checked studies, under half of the missing clones stem from an unresolved V gene, and the remainder is unexplained. V and J calls and clone size are those listed in that table; D and trimming were worked out from the DNA. This sample is represented by roughly 180,000 clones; approximately 90% of them were singletons. The ten largest clones add up to 1.9% of the sample.

Inclusive of the bounding cysteine and phenylalanine, the CDR3 is 16 residues long. Only CDR3 DNA remains: 48 bases, in frame from the first base. Relative to germline, V is missing 1 base and J is missing 3 bases, with 4 bases of the junction outside any gene match. The germline V gene provides CDR1 SGHTA and CDR2 FQGNSA. In light of the paper, this sample's time point label describes: baseline before first vaccination. Samples from vaccinated people were obtained from the UK trials COV001 and COV002, which included a single-blind randomized controlled phase 2/3 trial of AZD1222 (ChAdOx1 nCoV-19) in healthy adults. Trial participant PBMC samples were collected at day 0 and day 28 after the second dose for TCRbeta chain sequencing. For this clone: Its antigen has not been determined. It has no much larger one-base neighbor in the sample; base qualities were not kept.

The clonotype comes from an adult in good health. The sample here was peripheral blood, taken on day 0 of AZD1222 vaccination. The sequence is built from TRBV7-2 and TRBJ2-1; 9 of the junction bases match TRBD2. The CDR3: CASSLGTSDFYNEQFF. The DNA sequence is given as TGTGCCAGCAGCTTAGGGACTAGCGATTTCTACAATGAGCAGTTCTTC.